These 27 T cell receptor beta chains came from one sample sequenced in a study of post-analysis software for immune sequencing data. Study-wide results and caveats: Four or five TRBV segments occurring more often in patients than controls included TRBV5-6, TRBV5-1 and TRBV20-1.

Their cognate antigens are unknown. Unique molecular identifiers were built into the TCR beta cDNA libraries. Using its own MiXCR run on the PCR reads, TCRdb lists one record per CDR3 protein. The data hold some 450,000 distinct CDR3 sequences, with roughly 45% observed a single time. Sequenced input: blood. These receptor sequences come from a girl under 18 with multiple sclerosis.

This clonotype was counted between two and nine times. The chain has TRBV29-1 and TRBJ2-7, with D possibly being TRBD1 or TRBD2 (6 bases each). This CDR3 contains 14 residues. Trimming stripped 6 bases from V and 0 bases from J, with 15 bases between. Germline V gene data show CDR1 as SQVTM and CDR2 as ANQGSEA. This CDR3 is CSVGGTGYSYEQYF. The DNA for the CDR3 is TGCAGCGTCGGGGGAACAGGGTACTCCTACGAGCAGTACTTC.

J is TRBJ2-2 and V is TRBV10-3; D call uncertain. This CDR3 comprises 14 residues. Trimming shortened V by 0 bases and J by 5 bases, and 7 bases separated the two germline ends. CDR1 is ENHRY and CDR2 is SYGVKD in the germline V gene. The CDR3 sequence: CAISESLETGELFF. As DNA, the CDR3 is TGTGCCATCAGTGAGTCGTTAGAGACCGGGGAGCTGTTTTTT.

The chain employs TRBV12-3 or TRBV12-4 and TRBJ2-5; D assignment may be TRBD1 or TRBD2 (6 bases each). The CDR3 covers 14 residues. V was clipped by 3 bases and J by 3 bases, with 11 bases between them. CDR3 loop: CASSFSGQKETQYF. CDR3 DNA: TGTGCCAGCAGTTTTAGCGGACAGAAAGAGACCCAGTACTTC.

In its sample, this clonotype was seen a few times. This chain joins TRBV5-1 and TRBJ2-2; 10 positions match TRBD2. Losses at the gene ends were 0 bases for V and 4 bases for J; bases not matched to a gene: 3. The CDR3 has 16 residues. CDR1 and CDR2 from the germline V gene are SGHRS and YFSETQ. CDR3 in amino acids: CASSLALAGGTGELFF. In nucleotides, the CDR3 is TGCGCCAGCAGCTTGGCGTTAGCGGGAGGCACCGGGGAGCTGTTTTTT.

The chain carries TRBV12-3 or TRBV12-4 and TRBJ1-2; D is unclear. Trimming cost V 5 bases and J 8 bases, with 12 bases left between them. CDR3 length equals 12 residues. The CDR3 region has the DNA TGTGCCAGCAGTCCCGGAGAGTCCGGCTACACCTTC. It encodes CASSPGESGYTF.

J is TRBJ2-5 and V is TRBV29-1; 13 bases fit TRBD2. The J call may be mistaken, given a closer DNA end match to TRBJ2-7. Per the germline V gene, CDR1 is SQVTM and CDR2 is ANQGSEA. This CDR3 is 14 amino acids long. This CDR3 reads CSVEYGLAGDEQYF. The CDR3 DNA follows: TGCAGCGTTGAGTATGGACTAGCGGGAGACGAGCAGTACTTC.

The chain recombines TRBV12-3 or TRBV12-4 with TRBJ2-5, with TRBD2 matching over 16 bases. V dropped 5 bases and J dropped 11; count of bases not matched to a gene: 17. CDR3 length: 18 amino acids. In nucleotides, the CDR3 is TGTGCCAGCAGTCCTCCGGGACTAGCGGGGGGGCTAGCGTGGGAGCAGTACTTC. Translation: CASSPPGLAGGLAWEQYF.

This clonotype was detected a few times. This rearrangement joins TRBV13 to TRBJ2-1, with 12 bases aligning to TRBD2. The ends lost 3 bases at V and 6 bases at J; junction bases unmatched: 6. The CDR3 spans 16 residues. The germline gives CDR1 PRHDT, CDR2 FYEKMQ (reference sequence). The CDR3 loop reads CASSFWTSGIGNEQFF. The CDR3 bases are TGTGCCAGCAGCTTCTGGACTAGCGGGATTGGCAATGAGCAGTTCTTC.

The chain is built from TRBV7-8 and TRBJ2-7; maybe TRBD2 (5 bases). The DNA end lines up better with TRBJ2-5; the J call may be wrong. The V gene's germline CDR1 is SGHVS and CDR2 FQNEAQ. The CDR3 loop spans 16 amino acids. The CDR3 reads CASSLDSATNPETQYF. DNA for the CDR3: TGTGCCAGCAGCTTAGATAGCGCGACAAATCCGGAGACCCAGTACTTC.

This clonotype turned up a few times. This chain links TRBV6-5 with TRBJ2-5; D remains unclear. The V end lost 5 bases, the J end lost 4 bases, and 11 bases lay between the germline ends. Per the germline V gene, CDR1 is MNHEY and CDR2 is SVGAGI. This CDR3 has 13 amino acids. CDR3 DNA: TGTGCCAGCAGTCCCCGTTTCGTAGAGACCCAGTACTTC. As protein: CASSPRFVETQYF.

For the CDR3, the DNA is TGTGCCAGCAGCAAGGGTTATACGCAGTATTTT. Amino acids: CASSKGYTQYF. The rearrangement uses TRBV3-1 and TRBJ2-3; D is uncertain. The germline V gene has CDR1 LGHDT and CDR2 YNNKEL (reference sequence). Between the trimmed V and J ends, which lost 5 bases and 7 bases, there was a span of 7 bases. CDR3 length: 11 amino acids.

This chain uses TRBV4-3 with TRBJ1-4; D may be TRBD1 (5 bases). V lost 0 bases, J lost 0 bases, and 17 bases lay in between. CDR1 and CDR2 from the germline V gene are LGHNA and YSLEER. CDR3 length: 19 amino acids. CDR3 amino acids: CASSQEWETGASTNEKLFF. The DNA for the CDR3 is TGCGCCAGCAGCCAAGAATGGGAGACCGGGGCTTCAACTAATGAAAAACTGTTTTTT.

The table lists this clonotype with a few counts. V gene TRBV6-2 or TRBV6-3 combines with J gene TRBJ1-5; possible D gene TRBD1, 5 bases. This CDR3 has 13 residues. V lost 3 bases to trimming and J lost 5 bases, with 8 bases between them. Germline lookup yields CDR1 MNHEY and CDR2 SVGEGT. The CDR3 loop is CASSYRGDQPQHF. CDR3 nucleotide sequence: TGTGCCAGCAGTTATCGGGGGGATCAGCCCCAGCATTTT.

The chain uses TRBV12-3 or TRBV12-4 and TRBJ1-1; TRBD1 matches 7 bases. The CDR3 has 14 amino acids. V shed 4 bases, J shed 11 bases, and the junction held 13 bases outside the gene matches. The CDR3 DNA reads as TGTGCCAGCAGTTCGGGACAGTCGGTCGCCCAGGCTTTCTTT. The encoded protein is CASSSGQSVAQAFF.

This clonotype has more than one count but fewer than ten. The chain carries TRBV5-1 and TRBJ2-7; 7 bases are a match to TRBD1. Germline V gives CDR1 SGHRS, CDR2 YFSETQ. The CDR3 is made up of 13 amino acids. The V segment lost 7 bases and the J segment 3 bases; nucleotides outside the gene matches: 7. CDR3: CASRWDSLYEQYF. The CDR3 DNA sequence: TGCGCCAGCCGATGGGACAGCCTCTACGAGCAGTACTTC.

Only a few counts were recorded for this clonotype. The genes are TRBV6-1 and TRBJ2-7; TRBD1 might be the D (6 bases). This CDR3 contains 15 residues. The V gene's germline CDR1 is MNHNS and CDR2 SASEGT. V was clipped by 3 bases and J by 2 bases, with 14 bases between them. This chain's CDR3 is CASSERQQGAYEQYF. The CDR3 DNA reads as TGTGCCAGCAGTGAGAGGCAACAGGGAGCCTACGAGCAGTACTTC.

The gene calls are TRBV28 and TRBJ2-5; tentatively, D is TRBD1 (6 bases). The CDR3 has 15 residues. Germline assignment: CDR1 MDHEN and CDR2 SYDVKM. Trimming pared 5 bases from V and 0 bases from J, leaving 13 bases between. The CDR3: CASSPSGTYQETQYF. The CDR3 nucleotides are TGTGCCAGCAGTCCTTCCGGGACATACCAAGAGACCCAGTACTTC.

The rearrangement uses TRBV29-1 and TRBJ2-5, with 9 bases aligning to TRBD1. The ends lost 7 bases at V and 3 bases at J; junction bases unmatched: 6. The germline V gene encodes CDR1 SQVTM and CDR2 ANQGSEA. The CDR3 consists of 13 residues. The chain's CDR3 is CSGGTGREETQYF. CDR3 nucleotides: TGCAGCGGAGGGACAGGGCGAGAAGAGACCCAGTACTTC. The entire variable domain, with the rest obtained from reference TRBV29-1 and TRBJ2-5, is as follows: SAVISQKPSRDICQRGTSLTIQCQVDSQVTMMFWYRQQPGQSLTLIATANQGSEATYESGFVIDKFPISRPNLTFSTLTVSNMSPEDSSIYLCSGGTGREETQYFGPGTRLLVL.

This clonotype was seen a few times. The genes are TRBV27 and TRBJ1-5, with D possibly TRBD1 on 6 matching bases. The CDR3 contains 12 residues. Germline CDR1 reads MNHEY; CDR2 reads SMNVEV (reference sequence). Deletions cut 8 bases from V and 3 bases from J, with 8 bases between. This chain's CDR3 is CASGTNNQPQHF. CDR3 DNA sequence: TGTGCCAGCGGGACAAACAATCAGCCCCAGCATTTT.

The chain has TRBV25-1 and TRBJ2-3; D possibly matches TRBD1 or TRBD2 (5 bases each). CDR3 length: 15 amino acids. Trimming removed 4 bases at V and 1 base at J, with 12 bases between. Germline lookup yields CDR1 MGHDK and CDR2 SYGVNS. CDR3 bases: TGTGCCAGCAGTGCGGGGCAGGGAGGCACAGATACGCAGTATTTT. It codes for CASSAGQGGTDTQYF.

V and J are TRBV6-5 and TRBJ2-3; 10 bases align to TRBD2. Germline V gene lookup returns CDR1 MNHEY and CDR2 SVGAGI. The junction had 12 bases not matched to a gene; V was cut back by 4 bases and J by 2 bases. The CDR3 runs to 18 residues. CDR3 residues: CASSFTSPTSGPTDTQYF. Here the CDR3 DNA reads TGTGCCAGCAGTTTCACCTCCCCGACTAGCGGGCCCACAGATACGCAGTATTTT.

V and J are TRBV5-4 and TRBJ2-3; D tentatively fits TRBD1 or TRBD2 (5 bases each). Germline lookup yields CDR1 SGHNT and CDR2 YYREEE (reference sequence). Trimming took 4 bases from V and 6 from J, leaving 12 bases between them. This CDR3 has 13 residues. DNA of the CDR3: TGTGCCAGCAGCCGGGGACGAGTCGATACGCAGTATTTT. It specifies CASSRGRVDTQYF.

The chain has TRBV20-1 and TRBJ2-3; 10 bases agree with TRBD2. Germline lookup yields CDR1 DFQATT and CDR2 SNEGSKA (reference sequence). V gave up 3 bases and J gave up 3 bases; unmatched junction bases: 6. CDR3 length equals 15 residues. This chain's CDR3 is CSASAASGSTDTQYF. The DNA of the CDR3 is TGCAGTGCTAGTGCCGCTAGCGGGAGTACAGATACGCAGTATTTT.

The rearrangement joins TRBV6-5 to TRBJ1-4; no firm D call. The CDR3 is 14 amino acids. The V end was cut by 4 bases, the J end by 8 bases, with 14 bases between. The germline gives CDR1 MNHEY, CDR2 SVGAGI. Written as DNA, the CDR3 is TGTGCCAGCAGTTGGAGCACCACGGGGGAAAAACTGTTTTTT. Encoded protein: CASSWSTTGEKLFF.

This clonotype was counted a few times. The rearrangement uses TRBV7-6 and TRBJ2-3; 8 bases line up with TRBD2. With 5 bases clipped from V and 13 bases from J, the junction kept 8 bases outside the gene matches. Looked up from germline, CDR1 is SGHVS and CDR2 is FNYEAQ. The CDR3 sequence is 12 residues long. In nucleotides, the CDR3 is TGTGCCAGCAGCCCAATAGCGGGATCAGAGTATTTT. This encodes CASSPIAGSEYF.

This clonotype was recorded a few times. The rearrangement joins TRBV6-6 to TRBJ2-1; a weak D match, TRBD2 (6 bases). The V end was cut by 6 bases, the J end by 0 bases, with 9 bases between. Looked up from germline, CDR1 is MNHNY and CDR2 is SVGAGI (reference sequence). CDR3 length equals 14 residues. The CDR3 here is CASRGGTSYNEQFF. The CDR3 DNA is TGTGCCAGCAGGGGCGGGACCTCCTACAATGAGCAGTTCTTC.

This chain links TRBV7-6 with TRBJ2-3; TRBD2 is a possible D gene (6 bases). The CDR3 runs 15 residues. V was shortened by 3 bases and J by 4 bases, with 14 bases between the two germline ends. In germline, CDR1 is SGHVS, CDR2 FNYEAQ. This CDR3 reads CASSFSGVGADTQYF. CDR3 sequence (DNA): TGTGCCAGCAGCTTCTCGGGAGTGGGGGCAGATACGCAGTATTTT.